This passage covers 19 T cell receptor beta chains from one sample sequenced in a study of T cells in Graves' hyperthyroidism and ophthalmopathy. RNA transcripts gave rise to amplified TCR beta CDR3 regions. HTBI primers drove first-round RT-PCR of the TCR CDR3. TCRdb processed the multiplex PCR reads anew with MiXCR; each CDR3 protein has one entry. The sample carries a few hundred thousand distinct CDR3 sequences, more than 12% recorded once. The sequencing input was blood. The receptors were gathered from a woman aged 40 to 50 with Graves' hyperthyroidism that later progressed to Graves' ophthalmopathy.

At least ten counts were recorded for this clonotype. The chain links TRBV5-8 to TRBJ2-7; no clear D gene. This CDR3 contains 14 residues. V lost 2 bases and J 0 bases, leaving 9 bases between the germline ends. Germline CDR1 and CDR2: SGHTS and YDEGEE. This CDR3 reads CASSFSRASYEQYF. The DNA of the CDR3 is TGTGCCAGCAGCTTTTCTAGGGCCTCCTACGAGCAGTACTTC.

The chain employs TRBV28 and TRBJ2-7; 8 nucleotides align to TRBD1. The CDR3 sequence is 12 residues long. Looked up from germline, CDR1 is MDHEN and CDR2 is SYDVKM. The V and J ends lost 6 bases and 9 bases, in that order; junction bases with no gene match: 7. CDR3 protein: CASSSGGLWQYF. The CDR3 nucleotides are TGTGCCAGCAGCTCAGGGGGCCTCTGGCAGTACTTC. The full variable domain, its missing parts supplied by reference TRBV28 and TRBJ2-7, is DVKVTQSSRYLVKRTGEKVFLECVQDMDHENMFWYRQDPGLGLRLIYFSYDVKMKEKGDIPEGYSVSREKKERFSLILESASTNQTSMYLCASSSGGLWQYFGPGTRLTVT.

The sample holds a few counts of this clonotype. This chain links TRBV27 with TRBJ1-6; D gene uncertain. The V end lost 8 bases, the J end lost 6 bases, and 8 bases lay between the germline ends. CDR3 length equals 12 residues. Looked up from germline, CDR1 is MNHEY and CDR2 is SMNVEV (reference sequence). DNA for the CDR3: TGTGCCAGCGGCTGGTTTAATTCACCCCTCCACTTT. It translates to CASGWFNSPLHF.

This clonotype was seen ten or more times. This sequence joins TRBV28 and TRBJ2-1; 10 nucleotides match TRBD2. Germline V CDR1 and CDR2: MDHEN, SYDVKM. This CDR3 has 17 amino acids. The V segment lost 2 bases and the J segment 2 bases; nucleotides outside the gene matches: 6. The CDR3, as DNA: TGTGCCAGCAGTTTAACTAGCGGGATTGGGGCCTACAATGAGCAGTTCTTC. Encoded protein: CASSLTSGIGAYNEQFF.

V usage is TRBV11-1 and J usage is TRBJ2-1, with TRBD2 matching 9 bases. Unmatched junction bases numbered 11, after V lost 5 bases and J lost 6 bases. Germline V lookup: CDR1 SGHAT, CDR2 FQDESV (reference sequence). The CDR3 contains 16 residues. CDR3 sequence (DNA): TGTGCCAGCAGCCCCGGACGAGGTAGCGGGAGCAATGAGCAGTTCTTC. This gives the protein CASSPGRGSGSNEQFF.

V gene TRBV20-1 combines with J gene TRBJ2-2, with D hard to call. Trimming removed 5 bases from V and 0 bases from J, with 10 bases in between. There are 14 residues in the CDR3. CDR1 is DFQATT, CDR2 SNEGSKA, per germline (reference sequence). CDR3 sequence: CSAYDAANTGELFF. CDR3 sequence (DNA): TGCAGTGCTTACGACGCAGCGAACACCGGGGAGCTGTTTTTT.

This clonotype was counted ten times or more. The chain joins TRBV6-5 to TRBJ1-6, with a tentative D call TRBD1 (6 bases). Deletions cut 2 bases from V and 7 bases from J, with 18 bases between. CDR1 and CDR2 (germline): MNHEY, SVGAGI. The CDR3 runs to 17 residues. The CDR3 spells CASSYRRTVVPNSPLHF. DNA of the CDR3: TGTGCCAGCAGTTACAGAAGGACAGTTGTCCCAAATTCACCCCTCCACTTT.

This clonotype was detected many times. This rearrangement joins TRBV18 to TRBJ1-1, with D unclear. The CDR3 is 13 residues long. V lost 8 bases and J lost 1, with 11 bases in between. CDR1 is KGHSH, CDR2 LQKENI, per germline. CDR3 region: CASRSATNTEAFF. In DNA, the CDR3 is TGTGCCAGCCGATCGGCCACGAACACTGAAGCTTTCTTT.

This clonotype was counted many times. This sequence joins TRBV11-2 and TRBJ2-2, with D perhaps matching TRBD2 (5 bases). Germline V gene sequence: CDR1 SGHAT, CDR2 FQNNGV. Trimming pared 5 bases from V and 5 bases from J, leaving 12 bases between. There are 14 residues in the CDR3. DNA for the CDR3: TGTGCCAGCAGCGGAGGCTACTTAACCGGGGAGCTGTTTTTT. Residues: CASSGGYLTGELFF.

This clonotype has at least ten counts. The germline gene is not matched at one end of the junction; a read error may be the cause. The V and J genes are TRBV18 and TRBJ1-1; TRBD1 aligns across 7 bases. The length of the CDR3 is 15 residues. From germline, CDR1 is KGHSH and CDR2 LQKENI. CDR3 sequence reads: CTSSPTGTANTEAFF. The DNA of the CDR3 is TGTACCAGCTCACCCACCGGGACAGCGAACACTGAAGCTTTCTTT.

This clonotype was counted between two and nine times. DNA for the CDR3: TGTGCCAGCAGCTCGGGGGGGGTATTGGAGACCCAGTACTTC. It is translated as CASSSGGVLETQYF. V is TRBV13 and J is TRBJ2-5; TRBD2 matches 8 bases. The V gene end was trimmed by 4 bases and the J gene end by 5 bases; junction bases not matched to a gene: 6. This CDR3 is built from 14 residues. From germline, CDR1 is PRHDT and CDR2 FYEKMQ (reference sequence).

This clonotype was found many times. V usage is TRBV6-2 or TRBV6-3 and J usage is TRBJ2-4; 10 bases map to TRBD2. In germline, CDR1 is MNHEY, CDR2 SVGEGT. The V and J ends lost 4 bases and 5 bases, in that order; junction bases with no gene match: 17. CDR3 length: 19 amino acids. This chain's CDR3 is CASSSPRDVSGRYQNIQYF. The CDR3 nucleotides read TGTGCCAGCAGTTCCCCGAGGGATGTTAGCGGGAGGTACCAAAACATTCAGTACTTC.

This sequence joins TRBV3-1 and TRBJ2-2, with D possibly matching TRBD2 (6 bases). The ends were cut back, 1 base at V and 6 bases at J, with 15 bases in the middle. Germline values: CDR1 LGHDT, CDR2 YNNKEL (reference sequence). The CDR3 loop spans 16 amino acids. In DNA, the CDR3 is TGTGCCAGCAGCCAAGCCGCTAGCGCCCGGGCCGGGGAGCTGTTTTTT. Its translation is CASSQAASARAGELFF.

This clonotype was found a few times. V gene TRBV24-1 combines with J gene TRBJ2-1, with 9 bases that match TRBD1. Germline V gene sequence: CDR1 KGHDR, CDR2 SFDVKD. Losses at the gene ends were 3 bases for V and 3 bases for J; bases not matched to a gene: 5. The CDR3 covers 16 residues. The CDR3 here is CATSDTGTGNYNEQFF. The CDR3 nucleotides are TGTGCCACCAGTGATACCGGGACAGGGAACTACAATGAGCAGTTCTTC.

This clonotype was seen at least ten times. The rearrangement links TRBV28 to TRBJ2-1, with 8 positions matching TRBD1. CDR3 size: 16 residues. With 3 bases clipped from V and 2 bases from J, the junction kept 6 bases outside the gene matches. Germline loops: CDR1 MDHEN, CDR2 SYDVKM. The CDR3 nucleotides read TGTGCCAGCAGTTTTGAGGGGGGACAGGCCTACAATGAGCAGTTCTTC. Translated: CASSFEGGQAYNEQFF.

A few counts support this clonotype. The chain carries TRBV20-1 and TRBJ2-7; TRBD1 matches at 8 bases. The CDR3 length is 13 residues. CDR1 is DFQATT, CDR2 SNEGSKA, per germline (reference sequence). The junction had 8 bases not matched to a gene; V was cut back by 7 bases and J by 3 bases. The CDR3 here is CSVSWDRYYEQYF. The DNA for the CDR3 is TGCAGTGTTTCTTGGGACAGGTACTACGAGCAGTACTTC.

Remarks on this clonotype: At one of its ends the junction is not consistent with the germline gene, which may arise from a read error. This chain uses TRBV7-7 with TRBJ2-1, with TRBD2 identical over 9 bases. Germline V CDR1 and CDR2: SSHAT, FNYEAQ (reference sequence). This CDR3 region has 15 residues. The CDR3: CASSLSSGSLNEQFF. The CDR3 DNA reads as TGTGCTAGCAGCTTAAGTAGCGGGAGTCTCAATGAGCAGTTCTTC.

This clonotype has ten or more counts. V and J are TRBV12-3 or TRBV12-4 and TRBJ2-2, with 11 bases fitting TRBD2. This CDR3 is built from 16 residues. V lost 8 bases to trimming and J lost 4 bases; unmatched junction nucleotides: 9. The CDR3 DNA is TGTGCCAGCGAGACCGGGACTAGCGGAATCACCGGGGAGCTGTTTTTT. Its translation is CASETGTSGITGELFF.

The sample holds many counts of this clonotype. The gene calls are TRBV12-3 or TRBV12-4 and TRBJ1-1, with TRBD1 identical over 7 bases. With V trimmed by 6 bases and J by 9 bases, 10 bases remained unmatched. The CDR3 loop spans 13 amino acids. The CDR3 DNA is TGTGCCAGCAGCCTTAGGGACAGCGGAAAAGCTTTCTTT. The encoded protein is CASSLRDSGKAFF.